The clone carrying this TCR beta chain appeared a few times. What it recognizes is unknown. These data are taken from a study of blood T cells in healthy people across ages. Study-wide findings and caveats: The unsorted PBMCs prevented any conclusive comparison of naive versus antigen-experienced cells.

The use of a sample-barcoded 5' primer and a J-beta primer mix characterized a second PCR of about 6 to 11 cycles. TCRdb independently ran MiXCR on the 5' RACE reads; one entry per CDR3 protein. The sample shows under 1,100,000 distinct CDR3 sequences, under 30% of them seen only once. Germline V CDR1 and CDR2: SGHRS, YFSETQ. The CDR3 contains 14 residues. Deletions cut 6 bases from V and 2 bases from J, with 13 bases between. This sample also belongs to another study, concerning T cells of mothers and their children.

The V call is TRBV5-1, the J call TRBJ2-3, with D hard to call. The receptor comes from a girl aged 2 to 10 in good health. The sequencing input was blood. Here the CDR3 DNA reads TGCGCCAGCACCGTAATGGGGAACACAGATACGCAGTATTTT. This codes for CASTVMGNTDTQYF.